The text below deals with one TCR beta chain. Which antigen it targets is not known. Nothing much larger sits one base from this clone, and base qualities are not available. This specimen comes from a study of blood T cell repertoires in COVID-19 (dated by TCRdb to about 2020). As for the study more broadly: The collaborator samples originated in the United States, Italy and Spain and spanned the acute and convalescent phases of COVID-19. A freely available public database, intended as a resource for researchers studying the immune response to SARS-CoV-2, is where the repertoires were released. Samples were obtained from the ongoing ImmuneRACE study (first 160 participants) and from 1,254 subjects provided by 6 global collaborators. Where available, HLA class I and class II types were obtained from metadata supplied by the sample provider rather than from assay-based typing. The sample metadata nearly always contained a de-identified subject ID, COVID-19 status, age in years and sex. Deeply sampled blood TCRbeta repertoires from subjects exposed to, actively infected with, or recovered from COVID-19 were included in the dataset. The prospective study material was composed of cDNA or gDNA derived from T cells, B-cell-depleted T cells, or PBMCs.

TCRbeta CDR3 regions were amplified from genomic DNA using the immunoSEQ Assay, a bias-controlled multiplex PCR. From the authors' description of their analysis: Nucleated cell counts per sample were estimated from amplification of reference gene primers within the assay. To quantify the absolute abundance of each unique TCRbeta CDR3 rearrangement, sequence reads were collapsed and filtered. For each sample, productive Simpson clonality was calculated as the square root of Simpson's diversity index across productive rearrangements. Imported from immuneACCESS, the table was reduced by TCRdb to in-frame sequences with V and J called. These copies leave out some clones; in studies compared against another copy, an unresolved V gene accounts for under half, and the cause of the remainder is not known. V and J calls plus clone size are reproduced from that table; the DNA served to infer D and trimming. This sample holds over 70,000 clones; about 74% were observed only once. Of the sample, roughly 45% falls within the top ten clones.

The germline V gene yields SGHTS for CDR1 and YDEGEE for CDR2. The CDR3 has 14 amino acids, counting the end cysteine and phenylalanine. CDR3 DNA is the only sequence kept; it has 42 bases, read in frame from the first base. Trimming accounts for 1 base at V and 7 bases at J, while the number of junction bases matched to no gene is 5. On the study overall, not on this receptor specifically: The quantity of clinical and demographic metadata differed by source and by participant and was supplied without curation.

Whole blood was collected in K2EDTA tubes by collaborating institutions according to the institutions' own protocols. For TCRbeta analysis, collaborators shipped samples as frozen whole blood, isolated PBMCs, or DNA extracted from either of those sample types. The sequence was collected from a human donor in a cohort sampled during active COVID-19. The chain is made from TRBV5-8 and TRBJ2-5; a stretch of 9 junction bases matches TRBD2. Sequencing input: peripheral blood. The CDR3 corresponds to CASSLLSSGGTQYF. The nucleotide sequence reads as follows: TGTGCCAGCAGCTTGTTGAGTAGCGGGGGGACCCAGTACTTC.